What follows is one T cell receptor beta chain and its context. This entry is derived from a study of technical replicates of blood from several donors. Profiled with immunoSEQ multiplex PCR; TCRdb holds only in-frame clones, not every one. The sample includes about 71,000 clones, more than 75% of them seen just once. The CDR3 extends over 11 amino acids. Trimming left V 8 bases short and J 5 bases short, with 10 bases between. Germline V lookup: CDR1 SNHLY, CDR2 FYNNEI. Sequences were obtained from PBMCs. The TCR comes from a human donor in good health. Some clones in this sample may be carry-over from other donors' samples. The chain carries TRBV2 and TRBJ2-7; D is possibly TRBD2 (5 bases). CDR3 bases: TGTGCCAGCGTACTAGAAGACGAGCAGTACTTC. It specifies CASVLEDEQYF.